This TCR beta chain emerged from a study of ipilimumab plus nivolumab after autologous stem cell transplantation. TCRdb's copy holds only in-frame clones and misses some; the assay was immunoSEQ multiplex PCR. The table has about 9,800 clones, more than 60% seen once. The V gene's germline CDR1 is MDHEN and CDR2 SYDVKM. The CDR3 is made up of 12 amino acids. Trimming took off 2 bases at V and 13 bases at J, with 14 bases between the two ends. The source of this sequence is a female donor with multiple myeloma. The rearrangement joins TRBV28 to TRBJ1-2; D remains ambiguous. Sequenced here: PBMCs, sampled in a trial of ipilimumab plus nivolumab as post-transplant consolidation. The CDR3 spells CASSLGPEEFTF. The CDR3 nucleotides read TGTGCCAGCAGTTTAGGGCCCGAGGAGTTCACCTTC.